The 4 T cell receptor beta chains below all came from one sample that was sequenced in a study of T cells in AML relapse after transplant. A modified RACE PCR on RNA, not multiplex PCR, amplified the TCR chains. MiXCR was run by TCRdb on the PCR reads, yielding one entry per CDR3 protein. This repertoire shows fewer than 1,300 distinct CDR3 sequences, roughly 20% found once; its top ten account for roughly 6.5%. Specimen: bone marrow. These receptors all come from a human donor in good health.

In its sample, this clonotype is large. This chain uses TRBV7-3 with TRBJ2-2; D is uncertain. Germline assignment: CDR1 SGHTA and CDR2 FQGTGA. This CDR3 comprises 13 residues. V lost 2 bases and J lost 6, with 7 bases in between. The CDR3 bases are TGTGCCAGCAGCTTAGGACCCGCCGGGGAGCTGTTTTTT. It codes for CASSLGPAGELFF.

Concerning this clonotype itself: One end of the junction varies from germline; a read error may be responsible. CDR3 in amino acids: CASSPRDRGNF. The CDR3 region has the DNA TGTGCCAGCAGCCCCCGGGACAGGGGCAATTTT. V usage is TRBV7-9 and J usage is TRBJ2-3; 10 bases are shared with TRBD1. CDR1 is SEHNR and CDR2 is FQNEAQ in the germline V gene (reference sequence). The CDR3 totals 11 residues. The whole variable domain, filled in from reference TRBV7-9 and TRBJ2-3, reads DTGVSQNPRHKITKRGQNVTFRCDPISEHNRLYWYRQTLGQGPEFLTYFQNEAQLEKSRLLSDRFSAERPKGSFSTLEIQRTEQGDSAMYLCASSPRDRGNFGPGTRLTVL.

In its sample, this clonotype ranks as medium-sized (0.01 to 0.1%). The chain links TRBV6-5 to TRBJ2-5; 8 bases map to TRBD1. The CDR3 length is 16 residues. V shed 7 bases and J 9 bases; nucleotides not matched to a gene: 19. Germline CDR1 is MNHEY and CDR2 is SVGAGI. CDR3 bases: TGTGCCAGCACCGCGAGGGTGGGACAGGCCACAAGGGCCCAGTACTTC. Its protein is CASTARVGQATRAQYF.

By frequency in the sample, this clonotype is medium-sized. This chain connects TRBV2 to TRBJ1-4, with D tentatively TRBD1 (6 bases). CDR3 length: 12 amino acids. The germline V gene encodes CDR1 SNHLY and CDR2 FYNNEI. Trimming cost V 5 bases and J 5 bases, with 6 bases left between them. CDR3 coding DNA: TGTGCCAGCAGTCAGGGGAATGAAAAACTGTTTTTT. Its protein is CASSQGNEKLFF.